Presented here are 7 T cell receptor beta chains from one specimen sequenced in a study of blood T cell repertoires in COVID-19. Assay used: immunoSEQ multiplex PCR; TCRdb lists only in-frame clones, some missing. The sample has around 250,000 clones; 70% to 90% are singletons. The sequencing input was peripheral blood. The receptors were sampled from a man between 60 and 75 years old with acute or convalescent COVID-19.

The genes are TRBV28 and TRBJ1-5; D remains ambiguous. There are 12 residues in the CDR3. Germline V gives CDR1 MDHEN, CDR2 SYDVKM. The CDR3 protein is CASKGGNQPQHF. CDR3 in DNA: TGTGCGAGTAAGGGAGGTAATCAGCCCCAGCATTTT.

This clone has more than one count but fewer than ten. This chain joins TRBV6-5 and TRBJ2-7; 10 bases line up with TRBD2. Trimming removed 2 bases from V and 5 bases from J; junction bases left unmatched: 6. This CDR3 comprises 15 residues. Germline V gene data show CDR1 as MNHEY and CDR2 as SVGAGI. In nucleotides, the CDR3 is TGTGCCAGCAGTTACATAGCTAGCGGGAGCCACGAGCAGTACTTC. Protein product: CASSYIASGSHEQYF.

The chain links TRBV28 to TRBJ1-2, with TRBD1 matching 7 bases. Trimming removed 5 bases from V and 8 bases from J; junction bases left unmatched: 14. Germline values: CDR1 MDHEN, CDR2 SYDVKM. The CDR3 is 15 amino acids. This CDR3 reads CASSQGQLWGRGYTF. The CDR3 DNA is TGTGCCAGCAGTCAGGGACAGCTCTGGGGTCGAGGCTACACCTTC.

The chain has TRBV29-1 and TRBJ2-7; TRBD1 agrees at 10 bases. CDR1 is SQVTM, CDR2 ANQGSEA, per germline. CDR3 length equals 12 residues. V lost 7 bases to trimming and J lost 5 bases; unmatched junction nucleotides: 5. CDR3 sequence (DNA): TGCAGCGGCGGACAGGGGGTACACGAGCAGTACTTC. Protein: CSGGQGVHEQYF.

The chain links TRBV7-9 to TRBJ2-5; possible D gene TRBD2, 5 bases. The V gene lost 5 bases and the J gene lost 4 bases, with 20 bases spanning the gap. The germline V gene encodes CDR1 SEHNR and CDR2 FQNEAQ (reference sequence). This CDR3 region has 16 residues. CDR3 amino acids: CASSPLSGRPGETQYF. The CDR3 DNA sequence: TGTGCCAGCAGCCCCCTCTCGGGAAGACCGGGAGAGACCCAGTACTTC.

The chain joins TRBV18 to TRBJ1-2; D is possibly TRBD1 (6 bases). CDR3 size: 15 residues. CDR1 is KGHSH and CDR2 is LQKENI in the germline V gene. Trimming took off 3 bases at V and 8 bases at J, with 19 bases between the two ends. The CDR3 loop is CASSPDTGTTGGYTF. CDR3 DNA sequence: TGTGCCAGCTCACCGGATACCGGGACAACGGGGGGCTACACCTTC.

The chain couples TRBV5-5 to TRBJ2-1; 10 nucleotides match TRBD2. The CDR3 is 19 amino acids. Germline V gives CDR1 SGHKS, CDR2 YYEKEE (reference sequence). The V and J ends lost 3 bases and 3 bases, in that order; junction bases with no gene match: 15. In DNA, the CDR3 is TGTGCCAGCAGCTCGCCCCTAAGCGGGAGGGCCGGGGACTACAATGAGCAGTTCTTC. Its protein product is CASSSPLSGRAGDYNEQFF.